The 21 T cell receptor beta chains given below trace back to one sample, sequenced in a study of blood T cell repertoires in COVID-19. Using immunoSEQ multiplex PCR, the repertoire was profiled, and TCRdb retains in-frame clones only, with some absent. The sample has 270,000 or so clones; roughly nine tenths are singletons. The sequencing input was peripheral blood. The receptors were gathered from a woman in her twenties or thirties with COVID-19, enrolled during active disease.

This chain links TRBV5-8 with TRBJ2-3; D gene unclear. CDR1 and CDR2 (germline): SGHTS, YDEGEE. V shed 0 bases and J shed 2 bases, with 10 bases lying between them. The CDR3 spans 15 residues. Here the CDR3 reads CASSLVPTHTDTQYF. The CDR3 coding sequence is TGTGCCAGCAGCTTGGTTCCCACACACACAGATACGCAGTATTTT.

The CDR3 loop is CASSVSIYTEAFF. CDR3 DNA sequence: TGTGCCAGCAGCGTATCTATTTACACTGAAGCTTTCTTT. The V and J genes are TRBV9 and TRBJ1-1, with D unresolved. Germline CDR1 is SGDLS and CDR2 is YYNGEE. The CDR3 contains 13 residues. The ends were cut back, 1 base at V and 3 bases at J, with 7 bases in the middle. The whole variable domain, filled in from reference TRBV9 and TRBJ1-1, reads DSGVTQTPKHLITATGQRVTLRCSPRSGDLSVYWYQQSLDQGLQFLIQYYNGEERAKGNILERFSAQQFPDLHSELNLSSLELGDSALYFCASSVSIYTEAFFGQGTRLTVV.

This clone was recorded a few times. Other DNA sequences in the same sample also yield this CDR3. The chain joins TRBV7-9 to TRBJ2-1, with a possible D match to TRBD2 (7 bases). The germline V and J ends were trimmed by 8 bases and 4 bases, with 18 bases remaining between them. Per the germline V gene, CDR1 is SEHNR and CDR2 is FQNEAQ (reference sequence). The CDR3 length is 15 residues. The CDR3 loop is CASLAGRGAYNEQFF. The CDR3 DNA reads TGTGCCAGCTTGGCCGGTCGGGGGGCTTACAATGAGCAGTTCTTC.

This clone appeared many times. The rearrangement uses TRBV10-3 and TRBJ2-3, with 7 bases matching TRBD2. Germline V gives CDR1 ENHRY, CDR2 SYGVKD. This CDR3 region has 15 residues. After removal of 8 bases from V and 4 bases from J, the junction contained 12 bases not matched to a gene. The CDR3 sequence is CAIGLRERGSDTQYF. DNA of the CDR3: TGTGCCATCGGACTACGTGAGCGGGGCTCAGATACGCAGTATTTT.

The chain employs TRBV25-1 and TRBJ1-2; the match to TRBD1 covers 7 bases. Germline V gives CDR1 MGHDK, CDR2 SYGVNS. CDR3 size: 14 residues. With V trimmed by 1 base and J by 5 bases, 4 bases remained unmatched. CDR3: CASSEWGQMYGYTF. Written as DNA, the CDR3 is TGTGCCAGCAGTGAATGGGGACAGATGTATGGCTACACCTTC.

The rearrangement links TRBV9 to TRBJ2-5, with 10 bases identical to TRBD2. The CDR3 extends over 14 amino acids. Germline values: CDR1 SGDLS, CDR2 YYNGEE. Trimming removed 2 bases from V and 2 bases from J; junction bases left unmatched: 0. The DNA of the CDR3 is TGTGCCAGCAGCGTTAGCGGGGGGCAAGAGACCCAGTACTTC. Encoded protein: CASSVSGGQETQYF.

This rearrangement joins TRBV7-8 to TRBJ2-1; 15 bases match TRBD2. The V segment lost 3 bases and the J segment 8 bases; nucleotides outside the gene matches: 8. Germline-derived CDR1 and CDR2 are SGHVS and FQNEAQ. CDR3 length: 17 amino acids. In DNA, the CDR3 is TGTGCCAGCAGCTTCCCTGGACTAGCGGGGGGGACATATGAGCAGTTCTTC. Its protein product is CASSFPGLAGGTYEQFF.

The chain combines TRBV27 with TRBJ2-2, with TRBD1 as a possible D gene (6 bases). The CDR3 spans 14 residues. Germline loops: CDR1 MNHEY, CDR2 SMNVEV (reference sequence). V was clipped by 7 bases and J by 0 bases, with 9 bases between them. CDR3 nucleotide sequence: TGTGCCAGCAAGGGACACGCGAACACCGGGGAGCTGTTTTTT. Translated, it gives CASKGHANTGELFF.

The gene calls are TRBV6-5 and TRBJ2-2; 8 bases align to TRBD2. This CDR3 is built from 15 residues. CDR1 MNHEY and CDR2 SVGAGI come from the germline V gene. J was trimmed by 0 bases and V by 8 bases; bases with no gene match: 5. The DNA for the CDR3 is TGTGCCAGCGGAGCCGGGGGGGCGAACACCGGGGAGCTGTTTTTT. The encoded protein is CASGAGGANTGELFF.

The chain recombines TRBV7-8 with TRBJ1-6; 7 nucleotides align to TRBD1. The CDR3 extends over 16 amino acids. Germline CDR1 SGHVS, CDR2 FQNEAQ. The V gene end was trimmed by 5 bases and the J gene end by 10 bases; junction bases not matched to a gene: 14. The CDR3 DNA reads TGTGCCAGCAGCCTACTGGGACAGCTGATTGAATCACCCCTCCACTTT. Protein: CASSLLGQLIESPLHF.

The V gene is TRBV10-1, the J gene TRBJ1-1; D perhaps matches TRBD1 (5 bases). V lost 6 bases, J lost 3 bases, and 14 bases lay in between. Germline V gene lookup returns CDR1 WNHNN and CDR2 SYGVQD (reference sequence). The CDR3 is made up of 14 amino acids. The CDR3 loop reads CASRREPRDTEAFF. DNA for the CDR3: TGCGCCAGCAGGAGAGAGCCCAGGGACACTGAAGCTTTCTTT.

This chain links TRBV3-1 (or the pseudogene TRBV3-2) with TRBJ1-6, with 9 bases identical to TRBD1. CDR1 is LGHDT, CDR2 YNNKEL, per germline (reference sequence). The J segment lost 9 bases and the V segment lost 4 bases, leaving 13 bases of the junction unmatched. The CDR3 is 17 amino acids. The CDR3 bases are TGTGCCAGCAGCCGGGACTTTCCGGGACAGGGATCTTCACCCCTCCACTTT. Translated, it gives CASSRDFPGQGSSPLHF.

This chain joins TRBV2 and TRBJ2-3; 14 bases match TRBD2. Per the germline V gene, CDR1 is SNHLY and CDR2 is FYNNEI. V trimming: 5 bases; J trimming: 6 bases; junction bases outside the gene matches: 1. The CDR3 covers 14 residues. The CDR3 loop is CASSRLAGGDTQYF. CDR3 coding DNA: TGTGCCAGCAGTAGACTAGCGGGGGGGGATACGCAGTATTTT.

This sequence joins TRBV6-5 and TRBJ1-6; D remains ambiguous. Trimming removed 2 bases at V and 14 bases at J, with 16 bases between. CDR1 and CDR2 (germline): MNHEY, SVGAGI. The CDR3 covers 14 residues. CDR3 nucleotides: TGTGCCAGCAGTTACACTCCGACATCTGTGGCCCTCCACTTT. Amino acids: CASSYTPTSVALHF.

The chain carries TRBV4-1 and TRBJ1-6; D remains unclear. Germline-derived CDR1 and CDR2 are MGHRA and YSYEKL. The CDR3 contains 14 residues. Trimming took off 5 bases at V and 7 bases at J, with 12 bases between the two ends. The CDR3 sequence is CASSSGRANSPLHF. In DNA form, the CDR3 reads TGCGCCAGCAGCTCCGGGAGGGCAAATTCACCCCTCCACTTT.

This clone was found a few times. V is TRBV2 and J is TRBJ1-3; no definite D call. V gave up 3 bases and J gave up 0 bases, with 6 bases separating them. The CDR3 covers 14 residues. Per the germline V gene, CDR1 is SNHLY and CDR2 is FYNNEI. DNA for the CDR3: TGTGCCAGCAGTGATGGCCACTCTGGAAACACCATATATTTT. This gives the protein CASSDGHSGNTIYF.

The chain recombines TRBV11-2 with TRBJ2-3, with 7 positions matching TRBD1. V lost 3 bases, J lost 6 bases, and 3 bases stayed unmatched. In germline, CDR1 is SGHAT, CDR2 FQNNGV. The CDR3 has 13 amino acids. CDR3: CASSFDRVDTQYF. The CDR3 DNA reads as TGTGCCAGCAGCTTCGACAGGGTCGATACGCAGTATTTT.

This sequence joins TRBV19 and TRBJ1-1; 7 nucleotides agree with TRBD1. Germline CDR1 LNHDA, CDR2 SQIVND (reference sequence). This CDR3 spans 14 amino acids. The junction had 5 bases not matched to a gene; V was cut back by 6 bases and J by 1 base. The CDR3 nucleotides are TGTGCCAGTAGCCAGGGACAGACGAACACTGAAGCTTTCTTT. As protein: CASSQGQTNTEAFF.

The sample holds one count of this clone. The genes are TRBV5-5 and TRBJ1-4; unclear D gene. Per the germline V gene, CDR1 is SGHKS and CDR2 is YYEKEE (reference sequence). The CDR3 sequence is 14 residues long. V lost 0 bases and J lost 4, with 7 bases in between. This chain's CDR3 is CASSLGQINEKLFF. CDR3 DNA sequence: TGTGCCAGCAGCTTGGGGCAGATTAATGAAAAACTGTTTTTT.

This clone was counted a single time. V gene TRBV14 combines with J gene TRBJ2-1; 10 positions match TRBD1. V was clipped by 0 bases and J by 6 bases; unmatched bases: 2. The CDR3 runs to 15 residues. Per the germline V gene, CDR1 is SGHDN and CDR2 is FVKESK. CDR3 in DNA: TGTGCCAGCAGCCAAGAGACAGGGGGCTTCAATGAGCAGTTCTTC. Encoded protein: CASSQETGGFNEQFF.

Note on this clone: The sample holds other DNA sequences that translate to the same CDR3. The chain uses TRBV7-9 and TRBJ1-1; D is perhaps TRBD1 (6 bases). This CDR3 contains 12 residues. Germline assignment: CDR1 SEHNR and CDR2 FQNEAQ (reference sequence). Trimming stripped 1 base from V and 6 bases from J, with 6 bases between. The CDR3 sequence: CASSLGTAEAFF. The CDR3 nucleotides read TGTGCCAGCAGCTTAGGGACAGCTGAAGCTTTCTTT.